A selection of T cell receptor beta chains follows, all from one sample in a study of esophageal squamous cell carcinoma under preoperative chemotherapy. MiXCR was run by TCRdb on the PCR reads, yielding one entry per CDR3 protein. This sample has 16,000 or so distinct CDR3 sequences, with 60% found just once. This material was collected from a patient given preoperative chemotherapy. All receptors come from a human donor with esophageal squamous cell carcinoma. The donor label of this sample is uncertain. Both conserved end residues are part of each CDR3. A D gene is named only where the DNA matches it firmly. Rows give clone size only sometimes, using once, few, many, or a class for an expanded clone.

many,TRBJ2-3,TRBV6-5,TRBD2,TGTGCCAGCAGTTCCGGGACTAGCGGGATCTACACAGATACGCAGTATTTT,CASSSGTSGIYTDTQYF
NA,TRBJ2-1,TRBV7-2,TRBD2,TGTGCCAGCAGCTTGTCTGCGGGAGTTACCAAAAACATTCAGTTCTTC,CASSLSAGVTKNIQFF
medium-sized,TRBJ2-5,TRBV10-3,TRBD2,TGTGCCATCAGTGAGTCGGAGGGAGGGGAGACCCAGTACTTC,CAISESEGGETQYF
NA,TRBJ2-2,TRBV7-2,NA,TGTGCCAGCAGCCCATACACCGGGGAGCTGTTTTTT,CASSPYTGELFF
NA,TRBJ2-3,TRBV6-1,NA,TGTGCCAGCAGGGTAGGGCTCCCCAAAAATACGCAGTATTTC,CASRVGLPKNTQYF
NA,TRBJ2-3,TRBV27,NA,TGTGCCAGCATCCCCGCCCCGGTCGGACAGATGAGCACAGATACGCAGTATTTT,CASIPAPVGQMSTDTQYF
many,TRBJ1-6,TRBV6-5,TRBD1,TGTGCCAGCAGTTACTCAGGACAGGGGATAAATTCACCCCTCCACTTT,CASSYSGQGINSPLHF
many,TRBJ2-3,TRBV6-4,TRBD1,TGTGCCAGCAGTGAACAGGGGGCTGACTCAGATACGCAGTATTTT,CASSEQGADSDTQYF
many,TRBJ1-1,TRBV6-5,NA,TGTGCCAGCAGTATACCCCAGGGGGAAGCTTTCTTT,CASSIPQGEAFF
once,TRBJ2-3,TRBV6-1,NA,TGTGCCAGGGGTGCCCAGGCTGTGAGCACAGATACGCAGTATTTT,CARGAQAVSTDTQYF
NA,TRBJ2-1,TRBV7-6,NA,TGTGCCAGCAGCTTAGTAACGGGGCGAGGGCTTTCCTACAATGAGCAGTTCTTC,CASSLVTGRGLSYNEQFF
NA,TRBJ2-3,TRBV20-1,TRBD1,TGCAGTCCCTCCCCGGGACAGGCAACAGATACGCAGTATTTT,CSPSPGQATDTQYF
NA,TRBJ2-3,TRBV6-1,NA,TGTGCGAGCGCCGAGAGGAGCCCAGGAGAGACGCAGTACTTT,CASAERSPGETQYF
few,TRBJ2-3,TRBV6-1,NA,TGTGCCAGCAGAGCCCTGGCGGGGTGTGCCAAAGACACGCAGTATTTT,CASRALAGCAKDTQYF
NA,TRBJ2-1,TRBV12-5,NA,TGTGCTAGTGGTTTGGGGGGTTTGAGCTCCTACAATGAGCAGTTCTTC,CASGLGGLSSYNEQFF
NA,TRBJ2-3,TRBV12-5,NA,TGTGCTAGTGGTTTGAGGGTAGATACGCAGTATTTT,CASGLRVDTQYF
NA,TRBJ1-2,TRBV10-1,NA,TGCGCCAGCAGTGACGGACCGTATGGCTACACCTTC,CASSDGPYGYTF
many,TRBJ2-1,TRBV7-2,NA,TGTGCCAGCAGCTTAGCAGAGACCCAGTTCTTC,CASSLAETQFF
many,TRBJ2-1,TRBV7-2,TRBD2,TGTGCCAGCAGCGACGTAGCGGGAGGGCTTCAAGGAGAGACCCAGTTCTTC,CASSDVAGGLQGETQFF
once,TRBJ2-3,TRBV6-1,NA,TGTGCCAGTGGGGGGGCAGGTGAGCAAGATACGCAGTATTTT,CASGGAGEQDTQYF
NA,TRBJ1-1,TRBV10-1,NA,TGCGCCAGCAAGGGAGGGAACAATGAGCAGTACTTT,CASKGGNNEQYF
NA,TRBJ2-3,TRBV6-1,NA,TGTGCCAGCAGTCGCAACGGGGGGCGTGACGCAGAGACGCAGTATTTT,CASSRNGGRDAETQYF
NA,TRBJ2-3,TRBV5-1,NA,TGCGCCAGCAGCTTGTCTAGCGCTGCGGGAACAGATACGCAGTATTTT,CASSLSSAAGTDTQYF
NA,TRBJ2-4,TRBV6-1,NA,TGTGGCGGCGCGGGCGTGGGGGCCACAAACACTCAGTACTTC,CGGAGVGATNTQYF
NA,TRBJ2-1,TRBV23-1,TRBD1,TGCGCCAGCAGTCAATCCTCCCAGGGGGTGTACCAAGAGACCCAGTTCTTC,CASSQSSQGVYQETQFF
many,TRBJ2-5,TRBV5-1,NA,TGCGCCAGCGCCCCCGGGCAGGTTCCTCAAGAGACCCAGTACTTC,CASAPGQVPQETQYF
NA,TRBJ2-3,TRBV10-1,NA,TGCGCCAGCAGTCCGACTGACACAGATACGCAGTATTTT,CASSPTDTDTQYF
NA,TRBJ2-1,TRBV5-1,NA,TGCGCCAGCAGCTTAACGGTCCGCTCCTACAATGAGCAGTTCTTC,CASSLTVRSYNEQFF
NA,TRBJ2-1,TRBV7-2,NA,TGTGCCAGCAGCCCCCTCGCACCCGATGAGCAGTTCTTC,CASSPLAPDEQFF
many,TRBJ2-5,TRBV6-5,TRBD1,TGTGCCAGCAGTTACTCCGGACAGGGGGGGACCCAGTACTTC,CASSYSGQGGTQYF
once,TRBJ2-7,TRBV6-5,TRBD1,TGTGCCAGCAGTCACCAGACAGGGGGTGGCGACGAGCAGTATTTC,CASSHQTGGGDEQYF
NA,TRBJ1-2,TRBV10-3,NA,TGTGCCATCAGGGCGGATGTACCAGTAGGTTACACCTTC,CAIRADVPVGYTF
NA,TRBJ2-7,TRBV11-1,TRBD1,TGTGCCAGCAGCACAAGGGACAGGGGAAACGAGCAGTACTTC,CASSTRDRGNEQYF
few,TRBJ2-7,TRBV12-3/TRBV12-4,TRBD1,TGTGCCAGCAGCCAGACAGGGTCCTACGAGCAGTACTTC,CASSQTGSYEQYF
many,TRBJ2-3,TRBV10-3,TRBD2,TGTGCGGGCGCTGGGGGGGGGGACCAAGATACGCAGTATTTT,CAGAGGGDQDTQYF
NA,TRBJ2-3,TRBV10-1,NA,TGCGGCAGGGGGCCCGGGGGGAGTGATCAAGAGACGCAGTATTTC,CGRGPGGSDQETQYF
few,TRBJ1-6,TRBV6-5,TRBD1,TGTGCCAGCAGTTACTCCGACAGGGGAGGTTCACCCCTCCACTTT,CASSYSDRGGSPLHF
many,TRBJ2-3,TRBV11-1,TRBD1,TGTGCCAGCAGCCCAGGGACAGCTGAAAGTACGCAGTATTTT,CASSPGTAESTQYF
once,TRBJ2-3,TRBV6-1,NA,TGTGCCGGGGGAGGGGGGGGGGGGGCCACAGAGACGCAGTACTTT,CAGGGGGGATETQYF
many,TRBJ2-2,TRBV6-4,TRBD2,TGTGCCAGCAGTGACTCGCGGGAGGGCACCGGGGAGCTGTTTTTT,CASSDSREGTGELFF
NA,TRBJ2-1,TRBV6-1,TRBD2,TGTGCCAGCCTCCCGGGACTAGGGGCCTACAATGAGCAGTTCTTC,CASLPGLGAYNEQFF
NA,TRBJ1-1,TRBV6-1,TRBD1,TGTGCCAGCACCCACGAGAAATACAGGGGGAACACTGAAGCTTTCTTT,CASTHEKYRGNTEAFF
NA,TRBJ2-1,TRBV9,TRBD2,TGTGCCAGCAGCTTCCGACTAGCGGGAGGCCAAAATGAGCAGTTCTTC,CASSFRLAGGQNEQFF
few,TRBJ2-1,TRBV9,TRBD2,TGTGCCAGCAGCGCCCCTAGCGGGAGGAACTACAATGAGCAGTTCTTC,CASSAPSGRNYNEQFF
NA,TRBJ2-4,TRBV6-1,TRBD2,TGTGCCGGCGCGGGGGGGGGGGCCAAAGACATGCAGTATTTC,CAGAGGGAKDMQYF
NA,TRBJ2-3,TRBV6-4,TRBD2,TGTGGCAGCAGGGCGGGGGGCGGCCCCACAGATACGCAGTATTTT,CGSRAGGGPTDTQYF
NA,TRBJ2-1,TRBV6-1,NA,TGTGCCAGCAGGGCTCACAGCACAGATAAGCAGTTCTTT,CASRAHSTDKQFF
NA,TRBJ1-2,TRBV9,NA,TGTGCCAGCAGCGTAGATGGCAGGGTGATGGGTGGCTACACCTTC,CASSVDGRVMGGYTF
many,TRBJ2-5,TRBV10-3,NA,TGTGCGGGCGCTGGGGGGCGTGACCAAGAGACGCAGTATTTC,CAGAGGRDQETQYF
NA,TRBJ2-5,TRBV10-3,NA,TGTGCGGGCGGATCCGGACAGCAAGGGGAGACCCAGTACTTC,CAGGSGQQGETQYF
NA,TRBJ2-4,TRBV25-1,NA,TGTGCCAGCAGTGAACTAAACATTCAGTACTTC,CASSELNIQYF
NA,TRBJ2-6,TRBV6-1,NA,TGTGCCAGCAGCGACGCCCTCTCTGGGGCCAACGTCCTGACTTTC,CASSDALSGANVLTF
NA,TRBJ1-5,TRBV10-3,NA,TGTGCCATCAAGGGGGGGGAGAATCAGCCCCAGCATTTT,CAIKGGENQPQHF
NA,TRBJ2-4,TRBV6-1,NA,TGTGCCAGCGGCTCCGGACGGCACGGGGACATTCAGTACTTC,CASGSGRHGDIQYF
once,TRBJ2-1,TRBV27,NA,TGTGCCAGCAGTTTATCGCGTCAGGGGATCCATGAGCAGTTCTTC,CASSLSRQGIHEQFF
NA,TRBJ2-3,TRBV6-1,TRBD2,TGTGCCAGCAGTGAATCCCCTAGCGGGAGGACAGATACGCAGTATTTT,CASSESPSGRTDTQYF
NA,TRBJ1-5,TRBV30,NA,TGTGCCTGGAGCAGCAATAATCAGCCCCAGCATTTT,CAWSSNNQPQHF